The 23 T cell receptor beta chains listed next were all sequenced from one sample in a study of identifying expanded T cells in peripheral blood. Clones were sequenced by immunoSEQ multiplex PCR, and TCRdb holds only the in-frame ones, with some missing. The table has more than 50,000 clones, approximately 82% seen once. Sequenced material: blood. The receptors derive from a person aged 18 to 75 in good health.

The chain is built from TRBV7-9 and TRBJ2-3, with 7 positions matching TRBD2. Germline V lookup: CDR1 SEHNR, CDR2 FQNEAQ (reference sequence). Trimming took 2 bases from V and 1 from J; bases not matched to a gene: 6. The CDR3 is 16 amino acids. The CDR3 sequence is CASSLWEGQGTDTQYF. The DNA of the CDR3 is TGTGCCAGCAGCTTATGGGAGGGCCAAGGCACAGATACGCAGTATTTT.

V and J are TRBV21-1 and TRBJ2-1; the DNA was not compared with TRBD2, the D call given in the table. TRBV21-1 is annotated as a pseudogene. The CDR3 loop spans 18 amino acids. This CDR3 reads CASSKKVRLAGGPHEQFF. CDR3 coding DNA: TGTGCCAGCAGCAAAAAAGTCCGACTAGCGGGAGGGCCCCATGAGCAGTTCTTC.

This CDR3 is CASSPGRPNQPQHF. CDR3 nucleotides: TGTGCCAGCTCACCGGGGAGACCCAATCAGCCCCAGCATTTT. The rearrangement links TRBV18 to TRBJ1-5; no firm D call. Trimming cost V 3 bases and J 3 bases, with 9 bases left between them. The CDR3 extends over 14 amino acids. The germline CDR1 and CDR2 sequences are KGHSH and LQKENI. The full variable domain, its missing parts supplied by reference TRBV18 and TRBJ1-5, is NAGVMQNPRHLVRRRGQEARLRCSPMKGHSHVYWYRQLPEEGLKFMVYLQKENIIDESGMPKERFSAEFPKEGPSILRIQQVVRGDSAAYFCASSPGRPNQPQHFGDGTRLSIL.

This rearrangement joins TRBV7-8 to TRBJ2-1, with a possible D match to TRBD1 (5 bases). CDR1 is SGHVS, CDR2 FQNEAQ, per germline. This CDR3 has 11 residues. Deletions cut 5 bases from V and 10 bases from J, with 9 bases between. CDR3 sequence (DNA): TGTGCCAGCAGCCCCGGACACGAGCAGTTCTTC. This codes for CASSPGHEQFF.

The V and J genes are TRBV4-3 and TRBJ2-2; 10 bases line up with TRBD2. The germline V gene has CDR1 LGHNA and CDR2 YSLEER. The CDR3 has 18 amino acids. V shed 0 bases and J 5 bases; nucleotides not matched to a gene: 9. The CDR3: CASSQDPSGGGATGELFF. CDR3 sequence (DNA): TGCGCCAGCAGCCAAGACCCTAGCGGGGGAGGGGCGACCGGGGAGCTGTTTTTT.

This chain links TRBV10-2 with TRBJ2-1; TRBD2 is a possible D gene (5 bases). The CDR3 sequence is 15 residues long. Germline CDR1 reads WSHSY; CDR2 reads SAAADI. V was shortened by 4 bases and J by 4 bases, with 14 bases between the two germline ends. The CDR3 sequence: CASSGYRWEYNEQFF. CDR3 DNA: TGCGCCAGCAGTGGATATAGATGGGAGTACAATGAGCAGTTCTTC.

The chain has TRBV7-2 and TRBJ1-2; TRBD1 matches at 8 bases. Looked up from germline, CDR1 is SGHTA and CDR2 is FQGNSA. The length of the CDR3 is 15 residues. J gave up 4 bases and V 5 bases, and 9 bases lay outside the gene matches. Here the CDR3 reads CASSRGQAESYGYTF. CDR3 in DNA: TGTGCCAGCAGCCGGGGACAGGCTGAATCCTATGGCTACACCTTC. The full variable domain, rest sourced from reference TRBV7-2 and TRBJ1-2, is GAGVSQSPSNKVTEKGKDVELRCDPISGHTALYWYRQSLGQGLEFLIYFQGNSAPDKSGLPSDRFSAERTGGSVSTLTIQRTQQEDSAVYLCASSRGQAESYGYTFGSGTRLTVV.

The chain carries TRBV28 and TRBJ2-5; D is perhaps TRBD2 (5 bases). V lost 3 bases to trimming and J lost 5 bases, with 19 bases between them. This CDR3 has 16 residues. CDR1 and CDR2 from the germline V gene are MDHEN and SYDVKM. The CDR3 nucleotides are TGTGCCAGCAGTTTGAACGTACTAGACTATACGGAGACCCAGTACTTC. Translating gives CASSLNVLDYTETQYF. Filled out from reference TRBV28 and TRBJ2-5, the complete variable domain reads DVKVTQSSRYLVKRTGEKVFLECVQDMDHENMFWYRQDPGLGLRLIYFSYDVKMKEKGDIPEGYSVSREKKERFSLILESASTNQTSMYLCASSLNVLDYTETQYFGPGTRLLVL.

The chain has TRBV18 and TRBJ2-5; 11 bases match TRBD2. In germline, CDR1 is KGHSH, CDR2 LQKENI. Germline trimming cut 4 bases from V and 2 bases from J; bases unmatched to any gene: 0. CDR3 length: 14 residues. The DNA for the CDR3 is TGTGCCAGCTCACTAGCGGGAGGGCAAGAGACCCAGTACTTC. It codes for CASSLAGGQETQYF.

The chain combines TRBV7-8 with TRBJ1-2; 9 bases are a match to TRBD1. Germline trimming cut 5 bases from V and 5 bases from J; bases unmatched to any gene: 12. Germline V gene sequence: CDR1 SGHVS, CDR2 FQNEAQ. This CDR3 spans 16 amino acids. CDR3 DNA: TGTGCCAGCAGCCCCCTCCCGGACAGGGGAAGGTATGGCTACACCTTC. Translating gives CASSPLPDRGRYGYTF.

This clone occurred once. The chain employs TRBV7-9 and TRBJ1-2, with 8 bases lining up with TRBD1. The V gene end was trimmed by 5 bases and the J gene end by 3 bases; junction bases not matched to a gene: 8. The CDR3 runs to 15 residues. Germline V gene data show CDR1 as SEHNR and CDR2 as FQNEAQ (reference sequence). As DNA, the CDR3 is TGTGCCAGCAGCCTCAGGACAGGGTCGGACTATGGCTACACCTTC. The encoded protein is CASSLRTGSDYGYTF.

The chain links TRBV4-1 to TRBJ1-4; 11 nucleotides match TRBD1. V shed 2 bases, J shed 7 bases, and the junction held 3 bases outside the gene matches. CDR3 length: 15 residues. Germline V gene lookup returns CDR1 MGHRA and CDR2 YSYEKL. CDR3 sequence: CASSQYGTGGEKLFF. The CDR3 DNA sequence: TGCGCCAGCAGCCAATATGGGACAGGGGGTGAAAAACTGTTTTTT.

This sequence joins TRBV29-1 and TRBJ1-1, with D perhaps matching TRBD1 (5 bases). V lost 4 bases and J lost 5, with 11 bases in between. Germline V gives CDR1 SQVTM, CDR2 ANQGSEA. The CDR3 length is 12 residues. In DNA form, the CDR3 reads TGCAGCGTTGGCGGGGCTAGGACTGAAGCTTTCTTT. Amino acid sequence: CSVGGARTEAFF.

The count of this clone is one. This chain connects TRBV6-1 to TRBJ1-3, with D perhaps TRBD1 (5 bases). The V and J ends lost 6 bases and 4 bases respectively, with 16 bases between them. This CDR3 comprises 15 residues. CDR1 and CDR2 (germline): MNHNS, SASEGT. CDR3 DNA sequence: TGTGCCAGCAGCTTAGAGCTGGGGGTGGGAAACACCATATATTTT. Protein sequence: CASSLELGVGNTIYF.

The J gene is TRBJ2-3, the V gene TRBV19, with 7 bases aligning to TRBD1. The CDR3 consists of 13 residues. The trim removed 6 bases at V and 10 bases at J, leaving 10 bases unmatched. Germline CDR1 LNHDA, CDR2 SQIVND (reference sequence). The CDR3 reads CASREGQTQAQYF. The CDR3 nucleotides read TGTGCCAGTAGAGAGGGACAGACTCAAGCGCAGTATTTT.

The gene calls are TRBV7-2 and TRBJ2-5; a weak D match, TRBD2 (6 bases). The V end lost 5 bases, the J end lost 0 bases, and 19 bases lay between the germline ends. The CDR3 totals 17 residues. The germline V gene has CDR1 SGHTA and CDR2 FQGNSA. The CDR3 nucleotides are TGTGCCAGCAGCCGGGACTTTACGATCCGGTACCAAGAGACCCAGTACTTC. Amino acids: CASSRDFTIRYQETQYF.

The CDR3 nucleotides read TGTGCCAGCAGCCCAGGGCCGGGCCACGGAAACACCATATATTTT. The encoded protein is CASSPGPGHGNTIYF. The gene calls are TRBV7-3 and TRBJ1-3, with D tentatively TRBD1 (5 bases). The CDR3 covers 15 residues. CDR1 and CDR2 from the germline V gene are SGHTA and FQGTGA. V lost 5 bases and J lost 4, with 15 bases in between. Combining the CDR3 with reference TRBV7-3 and TRBJ1-3 gives the whole variable domain GAGVSQTPSNKVTEKGKYVELRCDPISGHTALYWYRQSLGQGPEFLIYFQGTGAADDSGLPNDRFFAVRPEGSVSTLKIQRTERGDSAVYLCASSPGPGHGNTIYFGEGSWLTVV.

This chain joins TRBV9 and TRBJ2-2; TRBD2 matches 10 bases. Trimming removed 0 bases from V and 7 bases from J; junction bases left unmatched: 12. The V gene's germline CDR1 is SGDLS and CDR2 YYNGEE. The CDR3 is 18 amino acids. CDR3: CASSVGTLAGTSDGELFF. CDR3 in DNA: TGTGCCAGCAGCGTAGGTACATTAGCAGGGACTAGCGACGGGGAGCTGTTTTTT.

CDR3: CASQGTGLANYGYTF. DNA of the CDR3: TGTGCCAGCCAGGGGACAGGGCTAGCTAACTATGGCTACACCTTC. The V gene is TRBV28, the J gene TRBJ1-2; TRBD1 agrees at 9 bases. V was pared by 8 bases and J by 0 bases, with 7 bases of the junction left unmatched. The CDR3 covers 15 residues. Per the germline V gene, CDR1 is MDHEN and CDR2 is SYDVKM.

This clone was recorded only once. V is TRBV18 and J is TRBJ1-1; 8 bases align to TRBD1. Per germline, CDR1 KGHSH and CDR2 LQKENI. The CDR3 length is 14 residues. Germline trimming cut 5 bases from V and 4 bases from J; bases unmatched to any gene: 6. CDR3: CASSGQGGGTEAFF. The CDR3 nucleotides are TGTGCCAGCTCAGGACAGGGCGGAGGCACTGAAGCTTTCTTT.

The V and J genes are TRBV6-5 and TRBJ1-3; a possible D gene is TRBD1 (6 bases). CDR3 size: 15 residues. With 6 bases removed from V and 0 bases from J, the gap between germline ends came to 12 bases. The germline gives CDR1 MNHEY, CDR2 SVGAGI. The CDR3 coding sequence is TGTGCCAGCAGCTTACAGGGAGTCTCTGGAAACACCATATATTTT. It yields the protein CASSLQGVSGNTIYF.

The rearrangement uses TRBV7-8 and TRBJ1-5, with D uncertain. This CDR3 comprises 13 residues. V lost 1 base, J lost 10 bases, and 11 bases lay in between. Germline-derived CDR1 and CDR2 are SGHVS and FQNEAQ. The CDR3 loop is CASSLVGRGPQHF. Here the CDR3 DNA reads TGTGCCAGCAGCTTAGTGGGCCGGGGTCCCCAGCATTTT.

The V gene is TRBV19, the J gene TRBJ1-4; a possible D gene is TRBD1 (5 bases). Trimming removed 3 bases at V and 10 bases at J, with 18 bases between. The CDR3 loop spans 15 amino acids. CDR1 and CDR2 (germline): LNHDA, SQIVND (reference sequence). The CDR3, as DNA: TGTGCCAGTAGTATGTCCGGGACGGGACCGACAAAACTGTTTTTT. It is translated as CASSMSGTGPTKLFF. Filled out from reference TRBV19 and TRBJ1-4, the complete variable domain reads DGGITQSPKYLFRKEGQNVTLSCEQNLNHDAMYWYRQDPGQGLRLIYYSQIVNDFQKGDIAEGYSVSREKKESFPLTVTSAQKNPTAFYLCASSMSGTGPTKLFFGSGTQLSVL.